This T cell receptor beta chain originates from a study of graft-versus-host responses after intestinal transplantation. As for this clone: As yet, its antigen is unknown.

Findings and caveats of the study: The study associated peak circulating GvH clone levels with early post-transplant HvG declines. Recipient marrow held GvH clones, some first seen in ileum or blood.

Once graft tissue had been processed, intraepithelial and lamina propria lymphocytes were released. The protocol was immunoSEQ multiplex PCR, while the TCRdb copy is restricted to in-frame clones and leaves out a portion. Of 3,000 to 4,500 clones listed, 55% to 80% are singletons. V was pared by 4 bases and J by 9 bases, with 9 bases of the junction left unmatched. The length of the CDR3 is 15 residues. Germline CDR1 LNHDA, CDR2 SQIVND (reference sequence). The material sequenced was ileum tissue, taken 1018 days after intestinal transplantation. The sequence was collected from a human patient who received an intestinal transplant, so some T cells may come from the graft donor. This chain uses TRBV19 with TRBJ2-1, with 10 bases matching TRBD1. The DNA of the CDR3 is TGTGCCAGTAGTAGGGGGGGACAGGGGCTAGGTGAGCAGTTCTTC. It specifies CASSRGGQGLGEQFF.